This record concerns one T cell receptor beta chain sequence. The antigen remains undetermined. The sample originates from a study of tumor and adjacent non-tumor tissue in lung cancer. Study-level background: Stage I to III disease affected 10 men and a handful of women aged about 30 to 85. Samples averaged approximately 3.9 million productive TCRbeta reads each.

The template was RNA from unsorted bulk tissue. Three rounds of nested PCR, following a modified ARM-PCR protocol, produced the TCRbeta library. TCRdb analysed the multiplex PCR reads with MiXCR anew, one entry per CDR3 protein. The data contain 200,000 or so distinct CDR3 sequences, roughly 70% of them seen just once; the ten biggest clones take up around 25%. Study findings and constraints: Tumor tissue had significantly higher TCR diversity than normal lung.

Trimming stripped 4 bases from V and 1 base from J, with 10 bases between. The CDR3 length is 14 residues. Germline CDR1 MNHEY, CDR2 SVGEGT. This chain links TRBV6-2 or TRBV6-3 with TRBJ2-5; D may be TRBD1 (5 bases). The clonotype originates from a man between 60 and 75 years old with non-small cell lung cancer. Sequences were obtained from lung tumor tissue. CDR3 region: CASSLSGRQETQYF. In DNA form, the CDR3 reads TGTGCCAGCAGTTTGTCAGGGCGCCAAGAGACCCAGTACTTC.